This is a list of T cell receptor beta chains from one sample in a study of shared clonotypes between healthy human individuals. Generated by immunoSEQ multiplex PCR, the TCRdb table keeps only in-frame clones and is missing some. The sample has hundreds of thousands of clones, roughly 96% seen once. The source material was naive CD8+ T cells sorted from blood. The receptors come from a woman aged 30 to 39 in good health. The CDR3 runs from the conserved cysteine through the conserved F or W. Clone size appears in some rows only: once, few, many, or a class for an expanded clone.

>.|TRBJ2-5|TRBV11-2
CASTGLADLKQYF
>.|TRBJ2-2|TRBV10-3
CAISVDWTDTGELFF
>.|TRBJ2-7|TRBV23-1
CASTQGPRGPYEQYF
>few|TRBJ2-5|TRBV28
CASGPFREVSETQYF
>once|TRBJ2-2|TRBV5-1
CASSFPGLLPGVAGELFF
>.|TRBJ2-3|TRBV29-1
CSVEDLRESGTDTQYF
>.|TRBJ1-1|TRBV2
CASSEGGTENTEAFF
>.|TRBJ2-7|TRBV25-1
CASSDSGYSYEQYF
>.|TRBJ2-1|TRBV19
CASSIGSGLYNEQFF
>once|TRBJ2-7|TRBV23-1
CASSHHPTCTPYEQYF
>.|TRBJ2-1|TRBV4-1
CASSQVAPGPSSYNEQFF
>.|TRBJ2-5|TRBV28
CASSHPIGDSSATQYF
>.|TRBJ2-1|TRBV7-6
CASSPNGAVTYNEQFF
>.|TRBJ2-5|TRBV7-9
CASRRQGQETQYF
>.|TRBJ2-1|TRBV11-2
CASSPAGEQFF
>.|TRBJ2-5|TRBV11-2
CASSLDASGTSVQETQYF
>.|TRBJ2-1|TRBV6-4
CASSVPQGDNEQFF
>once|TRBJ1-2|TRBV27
CASSPGGGLNGYTF
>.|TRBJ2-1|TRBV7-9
CASSSSPSRYNEQFF
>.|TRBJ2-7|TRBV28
CASSGQGLAVNYEQYF
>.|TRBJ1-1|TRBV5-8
CASSFGTEAFF
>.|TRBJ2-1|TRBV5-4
CASRLAGSYNEQFF
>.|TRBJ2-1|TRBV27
CASSAGTRGHEQFF
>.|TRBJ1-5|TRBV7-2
CASSLLEGQPQHF
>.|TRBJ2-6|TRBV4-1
CASSRIAGESSGANVLTF
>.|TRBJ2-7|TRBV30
CAWIGTGIYEQYF
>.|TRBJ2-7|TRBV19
CASSIDTDRRQVYEQYF
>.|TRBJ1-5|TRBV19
CASSIVTDLFQPQHF
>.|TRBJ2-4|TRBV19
CASSKDPPVAEKNIQYF
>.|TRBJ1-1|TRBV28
CASSLKGWSTEAFF
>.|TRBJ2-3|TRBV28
CASSRTRADTQYF
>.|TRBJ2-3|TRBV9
CASSVATTDTQYF
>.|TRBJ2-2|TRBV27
CASSHRTANTGELFF
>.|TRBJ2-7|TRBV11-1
CASSLGSGSYEQYF
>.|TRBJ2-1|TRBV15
CATAGREINNEQFF